This is a list of T cell receptor beta chains from one sample in a study of blood T cell repertoires in COVID-19. Libraries were prepared by immunoSEQ multiplex PCR; TCRdb keeps only in-frame clonotypes and omits some of them. The sample records some 500,000 clones, more than 75% being singletons. Sequencing input: PBMCs or T cells enriched from blood (not recorded which). The receptors here all came from a woman aged 35 to 49 who had recovered from COVID-19. Both conserved end residues are part of each CDR3. Each record gives: J gene, D gene, clone size, V gene, CDR3 protein, CDR3 DNA. A D gene is named only where the DNA matches it firmly. Expanded clones are given a class, and other clones once, few, many or no size at all.

J gene: TRBJ2-5
D gene: TRBD2
clone size: NA
V gene: TRBV3-1/TRBV3-2
CDR3 protein: CASSPTSGQAQETQYF
CDR3 DNA: TGTGCCAGCAGCCCTACTAGCGGCCAGGCCCAAGAGACCCAGTACTTC

J gene: TRBJ1-2
D gene: NA
clone size: NA
V gene: TRBV4-3
CDR3 protein: CASSQDTGFLGYTF
CDR3 DNA: TGCGCCAGCAGCCAAGATACAGGGTTTTTGGGCTACACCTTC

J gene: TRBJ2-3
D gene: NA
clone size: NA
V gene: TRBV7-2
CDR3 protein: CASSLESDSTDTQYF
CDR3 DNA: TGTGCCAGCAGCTTAGAGAGCGATAGCACAGATACGCAGTATTTT

J gene: TRBJ1-1
D gene: NA
clone size: NA
V gene: TRBV5-1
CDR3 protein: CASRALGGGMNTEAFF
CDR3 DNA: TGCGCCAGCAGGGCCCTAGGAGGCGGAATGAACACTGAAGCTTTCTTT

J gene: TRBJ1-1
D gene: NA
clone size: NA
V gene: TRBV7-9
CDR3 protein: CASSLRGLGNTEAFF
CDR3 DNA: TGTGCCAGCAGCTTAAGGGGTTTGGGGAACACTGAAGCTTTCTTT

J gene: TRBJ2-7
D gene: NA
clone size: NA
V gene: TRBV4-1
CDR3 protein: CASSQEGRTAYEQYF
CDR3 DNA: TGCGCCAGCAGCCAAGAGGGGCGGACCGCTTACGAGCAGTACTTC

J gene: TRBJ2-1
D gene: NA
clone size: NA
V gene: TRBV11-3
CDR3 protein: CASSLLGRPPYNEQFF
CDR3 DNA: TGTGCCAGCAGCTTACTGGGCAGGCCCCCCTACAATGAGCAGTTCTTC

J gene: TRBJ2-1
D gene: NA
clone size: NA
V gene: TRBV19
CDR3 protein: CASSSGTLYNEQFF
CDR3 DNA: TGTGCCAGTAGTTCTGGGACACTCTACAATGAGCAGTTCTTC

J gene: TRBJ1-1
D gene: NA
clone size: NA
V gene: TRBV7-2
CDR3 protein: CASSSHRASGEEAFF
CDR3 DNA: TGTGCCAGCAGCTCCCACAGGGCCTCTGGGGAGGAAGCTTTCTTT

J gene: TRBJ2-7
D gene: TRBD1
clone size: NA
V gene: TRBV29-1
CDR3 protein: CSVAGTVTYEQYF
CDR3 DNA: TGCAGCGTTGCCGGGACAGTGACCTACGAGCAGTACTTC

J gene: TRBJ2-7
D gene: TRBD2
clone size: NA
V gene: TRBV7-9
CDR3 protein: CASSLTGLAGVVDPYEQYF
CDR3 DNA: TGTGCCAGCAGCTTAACGGGACTAGCGGGAGTAGTCGATCCCTACGAGCAGTACTTC

J gene: TRBJ2-1
D gene: NA
clone size: NA
V gene: TRBV24-1
CDR3 protein: CATSDSGAGPEQFF
CDR3 DNA: TGTGCCACCAGTGACTCAGGGGCTGGGCCTGAGCAGTTCTTC

J gene: TRBJ2-7
D gene: TRBD1
clone size: NA
V gene: TRBV4-3
CDR3 protein: CASSPGGNEQYF
CDR3 DNA: TGCGCCAGCAGCCCAGGGGGAAACGAGCAGTACTTC

J gene: TRBJ2-1
D gene: NA
clone size: NA
V gene: TRBV19
CDR3 protein: CASSTYGGSYNEQFF
CDR3 DNA: TGTGCCAGTAGTACTTACGGGGGCTCCTACAATGAGCAGTTCTTC

J gene: TRBJ2-1
D gene: TRBD2
clone size: NA
V gene: TRBV3-1/TRBV3-2
CDR3 protein: CASSPSGRANYEQFF
CDR3 DNA: TGTGCCAGCAGCCCGAGCGGGAGGGCCAATTATGAGCAGTTCTTC

J gene: TRBJ1-1
D gene: TRBD1
clone size: NA
V gene: TRBV6-5
CDR3 protein: CASSLVGGWNTEAFF
CDR3 DNA: TGTGCCAGCAGTTTGGTAGGGGGCTGGAACACTGAAGCTTTCTTT

J gene: TRBJ2-2
D gene: NA
clone size: NA
V gene: TRBV7-2
CDR3 protein: CASSYFGGTNTGELFF
CDR3 DNA: TGTGCCAGCAGTTATTTCGGGGGTACGAACACCGGGGAGCTGTTTTTT

J gene: TRBJ2-1
D gene: NA
clone size: NA
V gene: TRBV6-2/TRBV6-3
CDR3 protein: CASSYSRGQTPGQFF
CDR3 DNA: TGTGCCAGCAGTTACTCCCGCGGCCAAACCCCGGGGCAGTTCTTC

J gene: TRBJ1-1
D gene: TRBD1
clone size: NA
V gene: TRBV18
CDR3 protein: CASSPPGQGLTEAFF
CDR3 DNA: TGTGCCAGCTCACCACCGGGACAGGGTCTCACTGAAGCTTTCTTT

J gene: TRBJ2-5
D gene: TRBD1
clone size: NA
V gene: TRBV9
CDR3 protein: CASSVARRQGAQETQYF
CDR3 DNA: TGTGCCAGCAGCGTAGCGAGGAGACAGGGGGCCCAAGAGACCCAGTACTTC

J gene: TRBJ2-7
D gene: TRBD1
clone size: NA
V gene: TRBV3-1/TRBV3-2
CDR3 protein: CASSQAPGTGNDEQYF
CDR3 DNA: TGTGCCAGCAGCCAAGCTCCCGGGACAGGGAACGACGAGCAGTACTTC

J gene: TRBJ2-7
D gene: NA
clone size: NA
V gene: TRBV13
CDR3 protein: CASSSTGEQYF
CDR3 DNA: TGTGCCAGCAGCTCTACAGGGGAGCAGTACTTC

J gene: TRBJ1-3
D gene: TRBD1
clone size: NA
V gene: TRBV5-1
CDR3 protein: CASSRLTGEIDTIYF
CDR3 DNA: TGCGCCAGCAGCCGCCTGACAGGGGAGATAGACACCATATATTTT

J gene: TRBJ2-3
D gene: NA
clone size: NA
V gene: TRBV18
CDR3 protein: CASSPRGGIGTDTQYF
CDR3 DNA: TGTGCCAGCTCACCCCGAGGCGGGATAGGCACAGATACGCAGTATTTT

J gene: TRBJ1-1
D gene: NA
clone size: NA
V gene: TRBV7-9
CDR3 protein: CASSFKGLIPTEAFF
CDR3 DNA: TGTGCCAGCAGCTTCAAGGGGCTAATTCCTACTGAAGCTTTCTTT

J gene: TRBJ2-3
D gene: NA
clone size: NA
V gene: TRBV7-9
CDR3 protein: CASSLTSLAGTQYF
CDR3 DNA: TGTGCCAGCAGCCTGACTTCTCTGGCCGGTACGCAGTATTTT

J gene: TRBJ2-6
D gene: NA
clone size: NA
V gene: TRBV25-1
CDR3 protein: CASSPRRGSGANVLTF
CDR3 DNA: TGTGCCAGCAGCCCCCGGCGGGGCTCTGGGGCCAACGTCCTGACTTTC

J gene: TRBJ2-3
D gene: TRBD2
clone size: NA
V gene: TRBV29-1
CDR3 protein: CSAESPLAGDSDTQYF
CDR3 DNA: TGCAGCGCAGAATCCCCTCTAGCGGGAGACTCAGATACGCAGTATTTT

J gene: TRBJ2-1
D gene: TRBD2
clone size: NA
V gene: TRBV30
CDR3 protein: CAWRGAGEKFF
CDR3 DNA: TGTGCCTGGAGGGGAGCGGGAGAAAAGTTCTTC

J gene: TRBJ1-1
D gene: NA
clone size: once
V gene: TRBV13
CDR3 protein: CASSLDPGPNTEAFF
CDR3 DNA: TGTGCCAGCAGCTTAGACCCAGGGCCAAACACTGAAGCTTTCTTT

J gene: TRBJ1-2
D gene: NA
clone size: NA
V gene: TRBV6-2/TRBV6-3
CDR3 protein: CASSRRPGGGYTF
CDR3 DNA: TGTGCCAGCAGCCGCCGTCCGGGGGGAGGCTACACCTTC

J gene: TRBJ2-3
D gene: TRBD2
clone size: NA
V gene: TRBV4-2
CDR3 protein: CASSQGGLAATDTQYF
CDR3 DNA: TGTGCCAGCAGCCAAGGAGGACTAGCGGCCACAGATACGCAGTATTTT

J gene: TRBJ1-5
D gene: NA
clone size: few
V gene: TRBV7-8
CDR3 protein: CASSLQGQYSNQPQHF
CDR3 DNA: TGTGCCAGCAGCTTGCAGGGGCAGTATAGCAATCAGCCCCAGCATTTT

J gene: TRBJ2-5
D gene: TRBD1
clone size: once
V gene: TRBV6-5
CDR3 protein: CASSLVRGPETQYF
CDR3 DNA: TGTGCCAGCAGTTTGGTCAGGGGGCCAGAGACCCAGTACTTC

J gene: TRBJ2-7
D gene: TRBD1
clone size: once
V gene: TRBV23-1
CDR3 protein: CASSHGQVYEQYF
CDR3 DNA: TGCGCCAGCAGTCACGGACAGGTTTACGAGCAGTACTTC

J gene: TRBJ2-7
D gene: TRBD2
clone size: NA
V gene: TRBV7-9
CDR3 protein: CASSRERGTYEQYF
CDR3 DNA: TGTGCCAGCAGCCGAGAGCGGGGGACCTACGAGCAGTACTTC

J gene: TRBJ2-1
D gene: NA
clone size: once
V gene: TRBV4-3
CDR3 protein: CASSQDRGGPYNEQFF
CDR3 DNA: TGCGCCAGCAGCCAAGATCGAGGCGGGCCCTACAATGAGCAGTTCTTC

J gene: TRBJ2-1
D gene: TRBD2
clone size: NA
V gene: TRBV27
CDR3 protein: CASSPEASGRANEQFF
CDR3 DNA: TGTGCCAGCAGCCCGGAAGCTAGCGGGAGGGCCAATGAGCAGTTCTTC

J gene: TRBJ2-7
D gene: NA
clone size: NA
V gene: TRBV19
CDR3 protein: CASSIGGDTEQYF
CDR3 DNA: TGTGCCAGTAGTATTGGGGGCGACACCGAGCAGTACTTC

J gene: TRBJ1-5
D gene: NA
clone size: once
V gene: TRBV28
CDR3 protein: CASSLWGDQPQHF
CDR3 DNA: TGTGCCAGCAGTTTATGGGGAGATCAGCCCCAGCATTTT

J gene: TRBJ2-7
D gene: TRBD1
clone size: NA
V gene: TRBV4-2
CDR3 protein: CASSHSSTGGKSYEQYF
CDR3 DNA: TGTGCCAGCAGCCATAGTTCCACAGGGGGGAAATCCTACGAGCAGTACTTC

J gene: TRBJ2-7
D gene: TRBD1
clone size: NA
V gene: TRBV11-2
CDR3 protein: CASSLVPGGTYEQYF
CDR3 DNA: TGTGCCAGCAGCTTAGTTCCAGGGGGCACCTACGAGCAGTACTTC

J gene: TRBJ2-1
D gene: TRBD2
clone size: NA
V gene: TRBV2
CDR3 protein: CASSDGRTGNEQFF
CDR3 DNA: TGTGCCAGCTCGGACGGGAGGACGGGTAATGAGCAGTTCTTC

J gene: TRBJ2-1
D gene: NA
clone size: NA
V gene: TRBV5-1
CDR3 protein: CASSLARGRGVYDEQFF
CDR3 DNA: TGCGCCAGCAGCTTGGCTCGTGGGAGGGGGGTTTACGATGAGCAGTTCTTC

J gene: TRBJ1-1
D gene: TRBD1
clone size: NA
V gene: TRBV6-5
CDR3 protein: CASSFQGAETEAFF
CDR3 DNA: TGTGCCAGCAGTTTTCAGGGGGCGGAAACTGAAGCTTTCTTT

J gene: TRBJ2-5
D gene: NA
clone size: NA
V gene: TRBV6-5
CDR3 protein: CASSYQQETQYF
CDR3 DNA: TGTGCCAGCAGTTACCAACAAGAGACCCAGTACTTC

J gene: TRBJ1-2
D gene: NA
clone size: NA
V gene: TRBV6-6
CDR3 protein: CASSYGASNYGYTF
CDR3 DNA: TGTGCCAGCAGTTACGGGGCCAGCAACTATGGCTACACCTTC

J gene: TRBJ2-2
D gene: NA
clone size: NA
V gene: TRBV4-2
CDR3 protein: CASSQERTFNTGELFF
CDR3 DNA: TGTGCCAGCAGCCAAGAAAGGACATTCAACACCGGGGAGCTGTTTTTT

J gene: TRBJ2-1
D gene: NA
clone size: NA
V gene: TRBV12-3/TRBV12-4
CDR3 protein: CASSLTDYNEQFF
CDR3 DNA: TGTGCCAGCAGTTTGACAGACTACAATGAGCAGTTCTTC

J gene: TRBJ2-1
D gene: NA
clone size: NA
V gene: TRBV5-8
CDR3 protein: CASSPPPDSGYNEQFF
CDR3 DNA: TGTGCCAGCAGCCCCCCTCCGGACTCCGGGTACAATGAGCAGTTCTTC

J gene: TRBJ2-3
D gene: NA
clone size: NA
V gene: TRBV13
CDR3 protein: CASSGGTSADTQYF
CDR3 DNA: TGTGCCAGCAGCGGGGGGACTTCGGCAGATACGCAGTATTTT

J gene: TRBJ2-1
D gene: TRBD1
clone size: NA
V gene: TRBV7-9
CDR3 protein: CASSLSPGQGASYNEQFF
CDR3 DNA: TGTGCCAGCAGCTTAAGTCCGGGACAGGGGGCCTCCTACAATGAGCAGTTCTTC

J gene: TRBJ2-1
D gene: NA
clone size: NA
V gene: TRBV18
CDR3 protein: CASSPPGSQDNEQFF
CDR3 DNA: TGTGCCAGCTCACCTCCGGGATCACAAGACAATGAGCAGTTCTTC

J gene: TRBJ2-1
D gene: TRBD2
clone size: NA
V gene: TRBV19
CDR3 protein: CASSIDTSGKSYNEQFF
CDR3 DNA: TGTGCCAGTAGTATTGATACTAGCGGCAAGTCCTACAATGAGCAGTTCTTC

J gene: TRBJ1-1
D gene: NA
clone size: NA
V gene: TRBV29-1
CDR3 protein: CSVAGQGPTEAFF
CDR3 DNA: TGCAGCGTTGCGGGTCAGGGGCCCACTGAAGCTTTCTTT

J gene: TRBJ1-4
D gene: NA
clone size: NA
V gene: TRBV7-9
CDR3 protein: CASSLGGVLSEKLFF
CDR3 DNA: TGTGCCAGCAGCTTAGGGGGAGTTTTGTCGGAAAAACTGTTTTTT

J gene: TRBJ2-1
D gene: TRBD2
clone size: NA
V gene: TRBV4-1
CDR3 protein: CASSQDGGSSEQFF
CDR3 DNA: TGCGCCAGCAGCCAAGATGGCGGGAGTAGTGAGCAGTTCTTC

J gene: TRBJ2-3
D gene: TRBD2
clone size: NA
V gene: TRBV6-2/TRBV6-3
CDR3 protein: CASSRLAGLVTDTQYF
CDR3 DNA: TGTGCCAGCAGTAGACTAGCGGGATTAGTCACAGATACGCAGTATTTT

J gene: TRBJ2-1
D gene: TRBD1
clone size: NA
V gene: TRBV7-9
CDR3 protein: CASSTGTGGYNEQFF
CDR3 DNA: TGTGCCAGCAGTACCGGGACAGGGGGTTACAATGAGCAGTTCTTC

J gene: TRBJ1-3
D gene: TRBD1
clone size: NA
V gene: TRBV29-1
CDR3 protein: CSVEWTGGEGNTIYF
CDR3 DNA: TGCAGCGTTGAATGGACAGGGGGCGAAGGAAACACCATATATTTT